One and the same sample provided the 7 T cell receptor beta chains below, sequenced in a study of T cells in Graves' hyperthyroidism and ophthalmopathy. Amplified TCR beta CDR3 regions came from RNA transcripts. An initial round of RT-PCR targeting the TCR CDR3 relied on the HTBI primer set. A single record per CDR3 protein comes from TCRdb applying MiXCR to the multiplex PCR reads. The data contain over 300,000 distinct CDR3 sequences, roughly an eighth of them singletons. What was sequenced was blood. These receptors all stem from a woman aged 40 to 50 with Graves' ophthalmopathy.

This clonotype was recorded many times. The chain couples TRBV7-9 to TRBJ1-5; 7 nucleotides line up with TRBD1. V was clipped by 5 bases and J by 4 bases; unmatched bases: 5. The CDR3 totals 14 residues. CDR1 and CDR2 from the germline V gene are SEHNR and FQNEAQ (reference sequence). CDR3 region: CASSQQGSNQPQHF. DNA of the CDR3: TGTGCCAGCAGCCAACAGGGGTCTAATCAGCCCCAGCATTTT.

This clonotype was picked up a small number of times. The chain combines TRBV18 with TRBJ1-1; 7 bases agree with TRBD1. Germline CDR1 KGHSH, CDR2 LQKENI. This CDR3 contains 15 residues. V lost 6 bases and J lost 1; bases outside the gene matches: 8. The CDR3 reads CASSLQGQGNTEAFF. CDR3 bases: TGTGCCAGCTCCCTACAGGGGCAGGGGAACACTGAAGCTTTCTTT.

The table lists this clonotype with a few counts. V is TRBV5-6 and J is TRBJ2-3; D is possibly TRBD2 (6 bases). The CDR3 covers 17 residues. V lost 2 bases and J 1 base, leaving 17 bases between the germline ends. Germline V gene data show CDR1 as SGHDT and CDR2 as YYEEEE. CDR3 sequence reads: CASSFFPRREGTDTQYF. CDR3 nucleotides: TGTGCCAGCAGCTTTTTCCCTCGGCGGGAAGGCACAGATACGCAGTATTTT.

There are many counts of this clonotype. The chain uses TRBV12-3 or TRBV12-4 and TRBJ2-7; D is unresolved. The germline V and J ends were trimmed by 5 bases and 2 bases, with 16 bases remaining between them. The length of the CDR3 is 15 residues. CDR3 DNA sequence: TGTGCCAGCAGTCCCCATGGTTCCATGCCCTACGAGCAGTACTTC. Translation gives CASSPHGSMPYEQYF.

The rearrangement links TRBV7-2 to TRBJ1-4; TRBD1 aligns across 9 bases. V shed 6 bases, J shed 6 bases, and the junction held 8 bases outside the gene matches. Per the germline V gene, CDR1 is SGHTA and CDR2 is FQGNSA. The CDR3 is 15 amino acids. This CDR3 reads CASSSLGTGHEKLFF. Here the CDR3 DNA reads TGTGCCAGCAGTTCCCTCGGGACAGGGCATGAAAAACTGTTTTTT.

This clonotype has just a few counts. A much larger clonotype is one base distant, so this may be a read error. Here the CDR3 DNA reads TGTGCCAGCAGCCGAGAGGTGAACACTGAAGCTTTCTTT. It encodes CASSREVNTEAFF. The chain is built from TRBV5-6 and TRBJ1-1; D call uncertain. The germline CDR1 and CDR2 sequences are SGHDT and YYEEEE. With 4 bases removed from V and 0 bases from J, the gap between germline ends came to 7 bases. The CDR3 is made up of 13 amino acids.

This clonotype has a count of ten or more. CDR3: CASRLGQGANEQYF. The DNA of the CDR3 is TGTGCCAGCAGATTGGGACAGGGGGCAAACGAGCAGTACTTC. V is TRBV3-1 and J is TRBJ2-7, with 12 bases matching TRBD1. CDR1 is LGHDT and CDR2 is YNNKEL in the germline V gene (reference sequence). CDR3 length equals 14 residues. J gave up 5 bases and V 6 bases, and 5 bases lay outside the gene matches.